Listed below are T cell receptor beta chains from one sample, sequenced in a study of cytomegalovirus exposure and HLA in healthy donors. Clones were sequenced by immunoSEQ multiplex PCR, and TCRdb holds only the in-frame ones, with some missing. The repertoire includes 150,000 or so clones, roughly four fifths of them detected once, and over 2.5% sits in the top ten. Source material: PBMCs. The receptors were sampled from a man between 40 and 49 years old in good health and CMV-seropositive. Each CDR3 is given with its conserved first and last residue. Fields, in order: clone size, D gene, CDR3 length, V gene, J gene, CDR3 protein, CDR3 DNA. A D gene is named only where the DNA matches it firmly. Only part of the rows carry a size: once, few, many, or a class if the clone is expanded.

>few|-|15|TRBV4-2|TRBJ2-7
CASSQPEQGSYEQYF
TGTGCCAGCAGCCAACCGGAACAGGGATCCTACGAGCAGTACTTC
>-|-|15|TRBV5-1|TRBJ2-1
CASSLMGQEYNEQFF
TGCGCCAGCAGCTTGATGGGGCAGGAATACAATGAGCAGTTCTTC
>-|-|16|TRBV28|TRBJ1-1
CASSPPYAGSRPEAFF
TGTGCCAGCAGCCCACCCTACGCGGGGTCTCGGCCTGAAGCTTTCTTT
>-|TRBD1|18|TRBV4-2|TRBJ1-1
CASSQDPWDSYLNTEAFF
TGTGCCAGCAGCCAAGATCCATGGGACAGCTACTTGAACACTGAAGCTTTCTTT
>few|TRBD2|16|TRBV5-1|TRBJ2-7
CASSLTAGLASYEQYF
TGCGCCAGCAGCTTAACAGCGGGGCTCGCCTCCTACGAGCAGTACTTC
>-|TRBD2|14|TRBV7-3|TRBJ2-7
CASSPGGGAYEQYF
TGTGCCAGCAGCCCGGGGGGGGGAGCCTACGAGCAGTACTTC
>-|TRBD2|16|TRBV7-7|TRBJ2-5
CASSLGLAGPQETQYF
TGTGCCAGCAGCTTAGGTCTAGCGGGTCCACAAGAGACCCAGTACTTC
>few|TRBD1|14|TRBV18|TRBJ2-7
CASSPGTGEFEQYF
TGTGCCAGCTCACCCGGGACAGGGGAGTTCGAGCAGTACTTC
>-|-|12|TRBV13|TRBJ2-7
CASSLRSYEQYF
TGTGCCAGCAGCTTACGGAGTTACGAGCAGTACTTC
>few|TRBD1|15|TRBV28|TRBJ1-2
CASSVLGGGGYGYTF
TGTGCCAGCAGTGTACTAGGAGGGGGCGGCTATGGCTACACCTTC
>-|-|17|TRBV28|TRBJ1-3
CASSLPTGTHSGNTIYF
TGTGCCAGCAGTTTACCGACCGGGACACACTCTGGAAACACCATATATTTT
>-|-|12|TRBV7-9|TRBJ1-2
CASSTTVIGYTF
TGTGCCAGCAGCACGACAGTAATCGGCTACACCTTC
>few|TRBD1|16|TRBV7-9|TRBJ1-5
CSSSLSTGGFNQPQHF
TGTTCCAGCAGCCTTTCGACAGGGGGGTTCAATCAGCCCCAGCATTTT
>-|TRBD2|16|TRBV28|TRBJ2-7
CASSLELAVSSYEQYF
TGTGCCAGCAGTTTAGAACTAGCGGTAAGCTCCTACGAGCAGTACTTC
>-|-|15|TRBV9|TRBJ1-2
CASSRTPDSQYGYTF
TGTGCCAGCAGCCGCACACCTGACAGCCAGTATGGCTACACCTTC
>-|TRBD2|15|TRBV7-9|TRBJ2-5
CASSYPGAGVETQYF
TGTGCCAGCAGCTACCCGGGTGCGGGAGTTGAGACCCAGTACTTC
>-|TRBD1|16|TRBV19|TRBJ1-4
CASGEARGDRAEKLFF
TGTGCCAGTGGGGAGGCCCGTGGGGACAGGGCTGAAAAACTGTTTTTT
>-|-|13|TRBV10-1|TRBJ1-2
CASSPGTNYGCTF
TGCGCCAGCAGTCCGGGAACTAACTATGGCTGCACCTTC
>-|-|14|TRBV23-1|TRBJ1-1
CASVPGEVGTEAFF
TGCGCCAGCGTACCCGGGGAGGTTGGCACTGAAGCTTTCTTT
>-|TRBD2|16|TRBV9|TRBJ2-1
CASSVGGSGTRNEQFF
TGTGCCAGCAGCGTAGGGGGTAGCGGGACTCGAAATGAGCAGTTCTTC
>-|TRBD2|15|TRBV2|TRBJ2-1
CASSELGLGHNEQFF
TGTGCCAGCAGTGAACTGGGACTAGGGCACAATGAGCAGTTCTTC
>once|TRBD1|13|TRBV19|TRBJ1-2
CASSPRTGFGYTF
TGTGCCAGTAGTCCCCGGACAGGGTTTGGCTACACCTTC
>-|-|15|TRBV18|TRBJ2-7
CASSPSEGLRNEQYF
TGTGCCAGCTCACCCTCCGAGGGCCTGCGGAACGAGCAGTACTTC
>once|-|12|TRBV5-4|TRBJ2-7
CALCRSSYEQYF
TGTGCCCTCTGTCGGTCATCCTACGAGCAGTACTTC